What follows describes a single TCR beta chain. This sample is part of a study of T-cell memory formation after mild COVID-19. The trim removed 2 bases at V and 0 bases at J, leaving 5 bases unmatched. The CDR3 covers 16 residues. Germline-derived CDR1 and CDR2 are LGHNA and YNFKEQ. TCRdb analysed the 5' RACE reads with MiXCR anew, one entry per CDR3 protein. This sample has 250,000 or so distinct CDR3 sequences, with roughly 18% found just once. The chain carries TRBV4-2 and TRBJ1-2; 8 nucleotides line up with TRBD1. Material for sequencing was PBMCs or a T cell subset sorted from them (not recorded which). This receptor was identified in a man between 18 and 29 years old who had mild COVID-19 (a few samples of this study predate the infection). Cell type and time point are not known. DNA of the CDR3: TGTGCCAGCAGCCAACCGGGACAGGCAGCTAACTATGGCTACACCTTC. Residues: CASSQPGQAANYGYTF.